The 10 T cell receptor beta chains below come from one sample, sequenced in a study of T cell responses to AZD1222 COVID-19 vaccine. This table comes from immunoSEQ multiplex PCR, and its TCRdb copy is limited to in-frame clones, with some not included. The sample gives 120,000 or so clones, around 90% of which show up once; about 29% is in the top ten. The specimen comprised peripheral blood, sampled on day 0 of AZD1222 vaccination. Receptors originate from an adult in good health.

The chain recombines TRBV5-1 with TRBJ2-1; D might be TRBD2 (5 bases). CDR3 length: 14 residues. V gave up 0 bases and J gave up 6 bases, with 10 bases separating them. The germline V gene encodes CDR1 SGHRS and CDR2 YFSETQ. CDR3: CASSLGREGNEQFF. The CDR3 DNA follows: TGCGCCAGCAGCTTGGGACGGGAAGGCAATGAGCAGTTCTTC.

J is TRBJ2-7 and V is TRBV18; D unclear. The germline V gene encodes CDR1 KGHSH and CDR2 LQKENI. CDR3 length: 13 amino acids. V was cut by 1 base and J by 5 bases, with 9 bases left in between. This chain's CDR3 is CASSPRSPDEQYF. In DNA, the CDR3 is TGTGCCAGCTCACCACGAAGTCCCGACGAGCAGTACTTC.

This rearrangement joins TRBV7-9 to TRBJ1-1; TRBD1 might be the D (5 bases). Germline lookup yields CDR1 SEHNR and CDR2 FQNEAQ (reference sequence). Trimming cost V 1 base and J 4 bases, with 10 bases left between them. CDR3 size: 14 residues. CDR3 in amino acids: CASSLGTGRTEAFF. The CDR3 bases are TGTGCCAGCAGCTTAGGGACGGGGCGCACTGAAGCTTTCTTT.

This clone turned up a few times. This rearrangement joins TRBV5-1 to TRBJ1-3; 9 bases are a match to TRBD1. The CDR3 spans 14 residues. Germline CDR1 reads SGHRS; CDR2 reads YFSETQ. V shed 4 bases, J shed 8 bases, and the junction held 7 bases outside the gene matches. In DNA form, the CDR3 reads TGCGCCAGCAGCCCGCGGACAGGGGCGGACACCATATATTTT. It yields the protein CASSPRTGADTIYF.

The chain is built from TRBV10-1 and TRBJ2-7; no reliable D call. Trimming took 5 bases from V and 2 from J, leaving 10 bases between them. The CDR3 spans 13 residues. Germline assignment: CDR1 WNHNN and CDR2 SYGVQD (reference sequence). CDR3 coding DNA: TGCGCCAGCAGTCATCAGCGCACCTACGAGCAGTACTTC. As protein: CASSHQRTYEQYF.

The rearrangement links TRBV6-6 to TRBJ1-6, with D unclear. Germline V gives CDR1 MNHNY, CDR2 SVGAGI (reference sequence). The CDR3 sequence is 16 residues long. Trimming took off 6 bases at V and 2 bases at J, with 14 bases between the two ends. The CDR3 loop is CASRDGKIPYNSPLHF. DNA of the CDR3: TGTGCCAGCAGGGACGGGAAAATTCCCTATAATTCACCCCTCCACTTT.

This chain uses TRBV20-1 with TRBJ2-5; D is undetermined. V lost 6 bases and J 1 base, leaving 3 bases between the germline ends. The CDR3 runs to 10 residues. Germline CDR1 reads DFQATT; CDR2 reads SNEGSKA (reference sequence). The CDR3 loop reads CSALQETQYF. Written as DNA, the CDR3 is TGCAGTGCACTCCAAGAGACCCAGTACTTC.

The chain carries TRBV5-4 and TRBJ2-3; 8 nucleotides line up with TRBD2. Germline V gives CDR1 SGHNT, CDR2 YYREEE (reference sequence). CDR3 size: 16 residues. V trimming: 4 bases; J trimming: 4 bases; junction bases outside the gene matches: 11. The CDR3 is CASSPSAGGLADTQYF. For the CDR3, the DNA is TGTGCCAGCAGCCCCTCGGCGGGAGGATTGGCAGATACGCAGTATTTT. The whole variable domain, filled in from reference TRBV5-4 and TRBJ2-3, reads ETGVTQSPTHLIKTRGQQVTLRCSSQSGHNTVSWYQQALGQGPQFIFQYYREEENGRGNFPPRFSGLQFPNYSSELNVNALELDDSALYLCASSPSAGGLADTQYFGPGTRLTVL.

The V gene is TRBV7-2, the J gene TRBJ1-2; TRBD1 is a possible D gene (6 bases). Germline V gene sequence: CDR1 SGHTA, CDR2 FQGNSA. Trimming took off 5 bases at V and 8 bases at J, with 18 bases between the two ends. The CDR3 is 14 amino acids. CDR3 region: CASSLGGGHIGYTF. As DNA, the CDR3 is TGTGCCAGCAGCCTAGGGGGGGGGCACATAGGCTACACCTTC.

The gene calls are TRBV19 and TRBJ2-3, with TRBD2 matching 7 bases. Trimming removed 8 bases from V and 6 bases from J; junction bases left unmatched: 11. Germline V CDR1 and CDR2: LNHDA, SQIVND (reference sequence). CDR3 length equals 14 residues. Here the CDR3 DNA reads TGTGCCAGTTCGGGCGGGGGAGTTCTGGATACGCAGTATTTT. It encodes CASSGGGVLDTQYF.